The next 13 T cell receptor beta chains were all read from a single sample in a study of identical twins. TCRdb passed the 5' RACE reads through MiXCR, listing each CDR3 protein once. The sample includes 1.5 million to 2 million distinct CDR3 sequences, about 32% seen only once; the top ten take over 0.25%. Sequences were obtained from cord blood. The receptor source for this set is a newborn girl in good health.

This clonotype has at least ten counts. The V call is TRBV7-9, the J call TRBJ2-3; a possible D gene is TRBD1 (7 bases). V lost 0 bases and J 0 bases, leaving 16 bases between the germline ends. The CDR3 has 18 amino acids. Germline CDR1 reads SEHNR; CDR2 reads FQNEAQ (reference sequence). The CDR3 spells CASSLARKQGRSTDTQYF. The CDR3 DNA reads TGTGCCAGCAGCTTAGCGCGTAAACAGGGGAGGAGCACAGATACGCAGTATTTT. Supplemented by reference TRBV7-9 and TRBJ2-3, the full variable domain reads DTGVSQNPRHKITKRGQNVTFRCDPISEHNRLYWYRQTLGQGPEFLTYFQNEAQLEKSRLLSDRFSAERPKGSFSTLEIQRTEQGDSAMYLCASSLARKQGRSTDTQYFGPGTRLTVL.

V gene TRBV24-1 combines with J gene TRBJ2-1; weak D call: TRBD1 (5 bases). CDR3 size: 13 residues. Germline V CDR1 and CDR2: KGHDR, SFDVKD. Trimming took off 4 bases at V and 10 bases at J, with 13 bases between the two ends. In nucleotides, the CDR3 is TGTGCCACCAGTGAACCGCTACAGGAAGAGCAGTTCTTC. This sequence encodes CATSEPLQEEQFF.

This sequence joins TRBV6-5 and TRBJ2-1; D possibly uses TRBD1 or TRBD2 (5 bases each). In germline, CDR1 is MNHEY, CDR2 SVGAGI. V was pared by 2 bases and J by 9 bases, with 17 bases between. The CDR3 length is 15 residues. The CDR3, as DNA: TGTGCCAGCAGTTACCGAGTATTCTCGAGGGGTGAGCAGTTCTTC. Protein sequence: CASSYRVFSRGEQFF.

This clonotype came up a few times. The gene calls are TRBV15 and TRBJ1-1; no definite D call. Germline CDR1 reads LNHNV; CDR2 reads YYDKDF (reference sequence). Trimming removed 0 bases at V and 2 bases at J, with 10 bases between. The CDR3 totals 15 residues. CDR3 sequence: CATSRDLGLNTEAFF. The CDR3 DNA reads TGTGCCACCAGCAGAGATTTAGGTCTCAACACTGAAGCTTTCTTT.

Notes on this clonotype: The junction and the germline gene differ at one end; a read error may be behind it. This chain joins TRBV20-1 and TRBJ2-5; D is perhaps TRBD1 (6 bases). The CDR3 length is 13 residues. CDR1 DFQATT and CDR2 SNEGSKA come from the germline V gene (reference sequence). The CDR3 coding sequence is TGCAGTACTAGAGAGGACAGAACGGGGACCCAGTACTTC. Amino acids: CSTREDRTGTQYF.

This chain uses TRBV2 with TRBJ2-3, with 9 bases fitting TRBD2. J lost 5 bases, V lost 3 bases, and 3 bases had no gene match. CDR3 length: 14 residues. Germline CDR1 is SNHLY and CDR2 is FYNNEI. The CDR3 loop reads CASSDSSGKDTQYF. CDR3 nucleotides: TGTGCCAGCAGTGATTCTAGCGGGAAAGATACGCAGTATTTT.

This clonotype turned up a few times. CDR3 loop: CASSALRDSNQPQHF. The CDR3 bases are TGTGCCAGCAGTGCCCTCAGGGATAGCAATCAGCCCCAGCATTTT. This sequence joins TRBV2 and TRBJ1-5, with D possibly TRBD1 on 5 matching bases. The CDR3 has 15 amino acids. V shed 4 bases and J shed 0 bases, with 10 bases lying between them. Germline V lookup: CDR1 SNHLY, CDR2 FYNNEI.

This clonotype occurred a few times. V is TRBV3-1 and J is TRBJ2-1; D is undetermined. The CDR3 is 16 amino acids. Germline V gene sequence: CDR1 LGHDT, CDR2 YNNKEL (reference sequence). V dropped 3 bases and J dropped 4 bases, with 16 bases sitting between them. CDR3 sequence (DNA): TGTGCCAGCAGCCAGGTTTTTAGAGGACCATACAATGAGCAGTTCTTC. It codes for CASSQVFRGPYNEQFF.

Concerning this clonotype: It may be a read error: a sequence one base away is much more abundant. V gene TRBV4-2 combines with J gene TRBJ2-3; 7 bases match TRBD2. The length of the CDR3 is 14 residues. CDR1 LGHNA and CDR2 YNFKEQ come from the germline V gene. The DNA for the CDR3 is TGTGCCGGCAGTTGGGAGGGAGGCACAGATACGCAGTATTTT. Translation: CAGSWEGGTDTQYF.

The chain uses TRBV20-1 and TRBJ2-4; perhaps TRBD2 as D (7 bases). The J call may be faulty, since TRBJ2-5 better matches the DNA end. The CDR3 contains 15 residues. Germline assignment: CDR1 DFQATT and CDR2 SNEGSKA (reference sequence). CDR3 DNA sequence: TGCAGTGCTAGGATTGGGGGGGGCCCCCCAGGGACCCAGTACTTC. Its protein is CSARIGGGPPGTQYF.

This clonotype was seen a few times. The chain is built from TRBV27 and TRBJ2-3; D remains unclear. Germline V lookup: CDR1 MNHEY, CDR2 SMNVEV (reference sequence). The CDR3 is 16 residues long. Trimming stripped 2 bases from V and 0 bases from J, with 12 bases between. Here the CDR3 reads CASSLKGKGSTDTQYF. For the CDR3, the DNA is TGTGCCAGCAGTTTAAAGGGAAAGGGAAGCACAGATACGCAGTATTTT.

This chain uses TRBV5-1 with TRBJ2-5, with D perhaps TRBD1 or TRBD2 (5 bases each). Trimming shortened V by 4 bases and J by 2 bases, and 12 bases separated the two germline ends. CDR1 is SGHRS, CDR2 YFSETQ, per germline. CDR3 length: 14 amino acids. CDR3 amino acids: CASSGGLQQETQYF. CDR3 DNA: TGCGCCAGCAGCGGGGGTCTACAGCAAGAGACCCAGTACTTC.

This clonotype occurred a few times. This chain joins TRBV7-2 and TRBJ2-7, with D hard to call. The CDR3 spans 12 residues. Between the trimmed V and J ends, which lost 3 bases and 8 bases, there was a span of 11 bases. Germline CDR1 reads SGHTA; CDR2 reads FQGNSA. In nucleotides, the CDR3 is TGTGCCAGCAGCTTGCTTGAGGCTAAGCAGTACTTC. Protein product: CASSLLEAKQYF.